This TCR beta chain derives from a study of blood T cells in healthy people across ages. Germline lookup yields CDR1 SEHNR and CDR2 FQNEAQ (reference sequence). The CDR3 is 14 amino acids. Through a sample-barcoded 5' primer and a J-beta primer mix, a second PCR was run for roughly 6 to 12 cycles. Each single sample gave us at least 2.5 million CDR3-containing paired-end reads. TCRdb re-called the 5' RACE reads through MiXCR, storing one row per CDR3 protein. The data hold 760,000 or so distinct CDR3 sequences, with 25% observed a single time. Donors each provided about 9.5 milliliters of peripheral blood. With each sample, at least 5.5 micrograms of total RNA were extracted. The same sample was also used in a study of T cells of mothers and their children.

The TCR sequence derives from a boy between 10 and 17 years old in good health. This chain joins TRBV7-9 and TRBJ2-5; TRBD2 agrees at 8 bases. The J call may be mistaken, given a closer DNA end match to TRBJ2-7. The sequenced material came from blood. The CDR3 spells CASSSPGGDYEQYF. DNA for the CDR3: TGTGCCAGCAGCTCCCCGGGGGGGGATTACGAGCAGTACTTC.